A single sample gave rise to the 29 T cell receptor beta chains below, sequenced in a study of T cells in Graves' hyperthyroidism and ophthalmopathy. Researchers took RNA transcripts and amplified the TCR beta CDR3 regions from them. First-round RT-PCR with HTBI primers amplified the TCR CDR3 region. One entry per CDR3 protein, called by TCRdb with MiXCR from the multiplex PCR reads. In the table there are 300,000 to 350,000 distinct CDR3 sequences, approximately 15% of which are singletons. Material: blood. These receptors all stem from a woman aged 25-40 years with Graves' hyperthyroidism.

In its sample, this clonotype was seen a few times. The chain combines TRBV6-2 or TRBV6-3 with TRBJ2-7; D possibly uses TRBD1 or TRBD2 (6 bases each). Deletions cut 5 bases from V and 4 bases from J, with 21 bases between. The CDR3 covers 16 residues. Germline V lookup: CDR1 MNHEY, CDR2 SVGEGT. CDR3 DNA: TGTGCCAGCAGTCCCCTGCCCAACAGGGAGGTATACGAGCAGTACTTC. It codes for CASSPLPNREVYEQYF.

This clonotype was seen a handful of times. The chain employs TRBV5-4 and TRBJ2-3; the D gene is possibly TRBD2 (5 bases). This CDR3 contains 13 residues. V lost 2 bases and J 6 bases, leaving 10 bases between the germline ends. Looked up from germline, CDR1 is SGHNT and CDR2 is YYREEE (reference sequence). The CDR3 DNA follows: TGTGCCAGCAGCTTCCAGACTACGGATACGCAGTATTTT. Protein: CASSFQTTDTQYF.

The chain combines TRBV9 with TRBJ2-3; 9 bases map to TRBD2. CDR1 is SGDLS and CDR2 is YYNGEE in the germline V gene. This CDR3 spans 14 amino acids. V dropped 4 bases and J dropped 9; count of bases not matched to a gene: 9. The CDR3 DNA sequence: TGTGCCAGCAGCCCCGGGACTAGCTTCGAAACGCAGTATTTT. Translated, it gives CASSPGTSFETQYF.

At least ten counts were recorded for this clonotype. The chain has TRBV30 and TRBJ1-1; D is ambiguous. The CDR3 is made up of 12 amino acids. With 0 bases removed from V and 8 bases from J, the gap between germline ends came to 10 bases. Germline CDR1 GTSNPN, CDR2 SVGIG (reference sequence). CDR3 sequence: CAWSVSGREAFF. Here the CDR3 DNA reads TGTGCCTGGAGTGTCTCTGGGCGGGAAGCTTTCTTT.

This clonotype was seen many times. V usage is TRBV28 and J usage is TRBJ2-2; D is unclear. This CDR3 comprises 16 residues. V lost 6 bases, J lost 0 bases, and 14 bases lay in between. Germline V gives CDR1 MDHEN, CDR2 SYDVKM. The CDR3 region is CASRGLGRANTGELFF. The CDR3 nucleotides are TGTGCCAGCAGGGGATTGGGTCGGGCGAACACCGGGGAGCTGTTTTTT.

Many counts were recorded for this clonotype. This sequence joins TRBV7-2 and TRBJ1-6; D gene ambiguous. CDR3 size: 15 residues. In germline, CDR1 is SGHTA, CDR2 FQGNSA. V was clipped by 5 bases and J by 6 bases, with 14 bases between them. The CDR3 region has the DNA TGTGCCAGCAGCCCCCGTGTAGGCAGTAATTCACCCCTCCACTTT. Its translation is CASSPRVGSNSPLHF.

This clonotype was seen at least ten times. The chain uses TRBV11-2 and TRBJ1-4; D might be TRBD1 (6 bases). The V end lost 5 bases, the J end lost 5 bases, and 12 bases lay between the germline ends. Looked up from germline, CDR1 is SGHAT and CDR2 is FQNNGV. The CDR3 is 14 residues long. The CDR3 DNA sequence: TGTGCCAGCAGCCTTGGGGGCCCCAATGAAAAACTGTTTTTT. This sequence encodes CASSLGGPNEKLFF.

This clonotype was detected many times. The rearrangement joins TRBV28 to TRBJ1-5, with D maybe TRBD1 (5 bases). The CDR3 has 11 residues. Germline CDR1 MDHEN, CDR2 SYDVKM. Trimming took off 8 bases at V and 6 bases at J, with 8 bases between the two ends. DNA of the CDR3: TGTGCCAGCGGCCAGGGTCAGCCCCAGCATTTT. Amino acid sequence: CASGQGQPQHF.

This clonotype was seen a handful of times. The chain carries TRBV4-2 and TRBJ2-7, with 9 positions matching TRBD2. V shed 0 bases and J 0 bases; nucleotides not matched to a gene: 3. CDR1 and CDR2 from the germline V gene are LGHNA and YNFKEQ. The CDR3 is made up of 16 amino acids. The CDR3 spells CASSQEWTSDSYEQYF. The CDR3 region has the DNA TGTGCCAGCAGCCAAGAATGGACTAGCGACTCCTACGAGCAGTACTTC.

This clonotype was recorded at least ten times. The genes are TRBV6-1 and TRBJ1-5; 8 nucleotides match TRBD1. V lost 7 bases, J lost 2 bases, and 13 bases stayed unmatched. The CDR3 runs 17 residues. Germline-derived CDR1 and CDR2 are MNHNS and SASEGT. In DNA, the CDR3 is TGTGCCAGCACTAAGGACAGGGAACGTAGTGGCAATCAGCCCCAGCATTTT. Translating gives CASTKDRERSGNQPQHF.

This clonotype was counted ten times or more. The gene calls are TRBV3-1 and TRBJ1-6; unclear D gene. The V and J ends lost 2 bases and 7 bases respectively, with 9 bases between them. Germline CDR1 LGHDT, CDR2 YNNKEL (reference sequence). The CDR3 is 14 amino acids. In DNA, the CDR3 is TGTGCCAGCAGCCAAACCGACCCGAATTCACCCCTCCACTTT. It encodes CASSQTDPNSPLHF.

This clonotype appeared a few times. The CDR3 is CASRPVVLAGEDEQYF. CDR3 DNA: TGTGCCAGCAGGCCCGTAGTACTAGCGGGAGAGGATGAGCAGTACTTC. The chain employs TRBV27 and TRBJ2-7; 11 bases align to TRBD2. The germline V gene encodes CDR1 MNHEY and CDR2 SMNVEV (reference sequence). V shed 6 bases, J shed 7 bases, and the junction held 14 bases outside the gene matches. This CDR3 region has 16 residues.

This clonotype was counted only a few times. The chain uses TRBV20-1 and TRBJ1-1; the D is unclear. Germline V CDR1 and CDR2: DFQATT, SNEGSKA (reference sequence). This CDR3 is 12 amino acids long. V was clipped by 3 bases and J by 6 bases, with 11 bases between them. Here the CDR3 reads CSARRVGPEAFF. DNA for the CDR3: TGCAGTGCTAGGCGAGTGGGTCCTGAAGCTTTCTTT.

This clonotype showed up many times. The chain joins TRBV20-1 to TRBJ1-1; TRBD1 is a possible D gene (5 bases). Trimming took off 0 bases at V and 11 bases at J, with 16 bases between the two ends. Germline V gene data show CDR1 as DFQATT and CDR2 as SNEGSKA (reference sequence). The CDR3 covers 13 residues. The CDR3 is CSARDRDAGAAFF. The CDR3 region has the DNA TGCAGTGCTAGAGACAGGGATGCGGGTGCGGCTTTCTTT.

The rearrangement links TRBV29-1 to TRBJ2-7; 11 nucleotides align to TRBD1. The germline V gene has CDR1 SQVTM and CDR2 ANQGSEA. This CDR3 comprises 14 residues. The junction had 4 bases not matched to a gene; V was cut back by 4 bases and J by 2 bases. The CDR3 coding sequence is TGCAGCGTTGTAGGGGACAGGGGGACCTACGAGCAGTACTTC. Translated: CSVVGDRGTYEQYF.

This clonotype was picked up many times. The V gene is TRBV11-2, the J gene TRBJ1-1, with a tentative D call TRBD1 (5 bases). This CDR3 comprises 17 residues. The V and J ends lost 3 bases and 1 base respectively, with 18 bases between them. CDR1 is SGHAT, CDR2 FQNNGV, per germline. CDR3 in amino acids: CASSFTGVRGPNTEAFF. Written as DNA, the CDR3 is TGTGCCAGCAGCTTTACAGGTGTGCGGGGACCGAACACTGAAGCTTTCTTT.

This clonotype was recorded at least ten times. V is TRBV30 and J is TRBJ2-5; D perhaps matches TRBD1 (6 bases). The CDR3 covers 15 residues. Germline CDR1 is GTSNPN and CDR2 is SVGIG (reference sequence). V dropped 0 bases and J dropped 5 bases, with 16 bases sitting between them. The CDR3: CAWSVSGGVSETQYF. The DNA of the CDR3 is TGTGCCTGGAGTGTCTCTGGGGGCGTATCGGAGACCCAGTACTTC.

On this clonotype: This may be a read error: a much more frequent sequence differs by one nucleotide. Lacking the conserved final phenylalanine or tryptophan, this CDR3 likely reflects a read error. Here the CDR3 DNA reads TGTGCCAGCAGGGACAGGGGCTCTGGAAACACCATATATGTT. Residues: CASRDRGSGNTIYV. This chain uses TRBV2 with TRBJ1-3; 9 positions agree with TRBD1. V was pared by 6 bases and J by 0 bases, with 0 bases of the junction left unmatched. This CDR3 region has 14 residues. The V gene's germline CDR1 is SNHLY and CDR2 FYNNEI.

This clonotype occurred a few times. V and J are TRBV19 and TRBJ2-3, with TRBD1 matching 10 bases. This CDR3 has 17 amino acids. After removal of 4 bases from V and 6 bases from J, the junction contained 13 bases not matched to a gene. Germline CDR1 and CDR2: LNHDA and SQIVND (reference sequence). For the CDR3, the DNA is TGTGCCAGTAGTAGTGGACAGGGGGACCTAGGAACGGATACGCAGTATTTT. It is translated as CASSSGQGDLGTDTQYF. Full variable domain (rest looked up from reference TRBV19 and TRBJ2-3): DGGITQSPKYLFRKEGQNVTLSCEQNLNHDAMYWYRQDPGQGLRLIYYSQIVNDFQKGDIAEGYSVSREKKESFPLTVTSAQKNPTAFYLCASSSGQGDLGTDTQYFGPGTRLTVL.

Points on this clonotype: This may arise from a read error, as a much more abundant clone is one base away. The CDR3 sequence is CASRQAGWNQPQHF. In nucleotides, the CDR3 is TGTGCCAGCAGGCAAGCTGGGTGGAATCAGCCCCAGCATTTT. The chain is built from TRBV3-1 and TRBJ1-5; D is unclear. The CDR3 has 14 amino acids. CDR1 is LGHDT and CDR2 is YNNKEL in the germline V gene (reference sequence).

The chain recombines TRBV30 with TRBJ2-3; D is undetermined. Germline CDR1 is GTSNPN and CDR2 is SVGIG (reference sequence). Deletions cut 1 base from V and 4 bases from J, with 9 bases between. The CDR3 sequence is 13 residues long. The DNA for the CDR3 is TGTGCCTGGAGTGACCAGAGTTCAGATACGCAGTATTTT. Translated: CAWSDQSSDTQYF.

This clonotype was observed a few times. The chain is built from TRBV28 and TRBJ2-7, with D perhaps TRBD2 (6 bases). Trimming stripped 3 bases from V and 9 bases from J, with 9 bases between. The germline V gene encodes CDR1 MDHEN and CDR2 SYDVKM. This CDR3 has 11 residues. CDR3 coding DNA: TGTGCCAGCAGTTTGGAGGGTGGGCAGTACTTC. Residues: CASSLEGGQYF.

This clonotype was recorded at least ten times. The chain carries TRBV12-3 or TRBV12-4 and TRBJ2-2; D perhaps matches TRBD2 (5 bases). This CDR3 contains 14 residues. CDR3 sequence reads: CASHRVGRAGELFF. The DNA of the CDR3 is TGTGCTTCCCATAGGGTGGGGAGAGCCGGGGAGCTGTTTTTT.

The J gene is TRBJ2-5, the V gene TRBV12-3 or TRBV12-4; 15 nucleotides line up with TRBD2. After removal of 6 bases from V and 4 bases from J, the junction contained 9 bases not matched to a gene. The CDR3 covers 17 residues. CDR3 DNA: TGTGCCAGCAGCCCTCCGGGACTAGCGGGAGGAGCAGAGACCCAGTACTTC. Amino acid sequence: CASSPPGLAGGAETQYF.

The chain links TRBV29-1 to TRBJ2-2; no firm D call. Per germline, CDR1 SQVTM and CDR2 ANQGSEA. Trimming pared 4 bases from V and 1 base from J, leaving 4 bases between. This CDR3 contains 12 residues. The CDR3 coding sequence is TGCAGCGTTGTGGGGAACACCGGGGAGCTGTTTTTT. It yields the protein CSVVGNTGELFF.

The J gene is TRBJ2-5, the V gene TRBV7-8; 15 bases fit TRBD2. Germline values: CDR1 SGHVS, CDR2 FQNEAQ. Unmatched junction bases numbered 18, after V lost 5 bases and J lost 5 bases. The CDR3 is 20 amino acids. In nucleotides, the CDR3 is TGTGCCAGCAGCCCCTACTCCGGACTAGCGGGAGGGCCGGTGTGCGAGACCCAGTACTTC. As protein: CASSPYSGLAGGPVCETQYF. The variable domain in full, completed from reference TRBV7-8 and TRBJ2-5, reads GAGVSQSPRYKVAKRGQDVALRCDPISGHVSLFWYQQALGQGPEFLTYFQNEAQLDKSGLPSDRFFAERPEGSVSTLKIQRTQQEDSAVYLCASSPYSGLAGGPVCETQYFGPGTRLLVL.

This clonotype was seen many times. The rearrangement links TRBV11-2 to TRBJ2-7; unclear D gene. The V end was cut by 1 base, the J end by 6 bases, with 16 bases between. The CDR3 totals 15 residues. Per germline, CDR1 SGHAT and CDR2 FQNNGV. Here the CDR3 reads CASSLGLWQAGEQYF. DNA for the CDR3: TGTGCCAGCAGCTTAGGTTTGTGGCAGGCCGGCGAGCAGTACTTC.

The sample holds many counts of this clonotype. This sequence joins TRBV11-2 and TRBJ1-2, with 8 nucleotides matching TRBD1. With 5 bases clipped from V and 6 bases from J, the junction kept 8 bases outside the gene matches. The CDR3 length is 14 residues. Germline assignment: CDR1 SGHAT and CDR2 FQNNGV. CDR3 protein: CASSTFRGRDGYTF. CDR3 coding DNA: TGTGCCAGCAGCACATTCAGGGGGCGAGATGGCTACACCTTC.

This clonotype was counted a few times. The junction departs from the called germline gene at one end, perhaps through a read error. The CDR3 sequence: CAGSLGGTRIGQYF. For the CDR3, the DNA is TGTGCCGGCAGTTTAGGCGGGACCAGGATCGGGCAGTACTTC. The chain is built from TRBV12-3 or TRBV12-4 and TRBJ2-7; TRBD2 is a possible D gene (6 bases). CDR3 length: 14 residues.